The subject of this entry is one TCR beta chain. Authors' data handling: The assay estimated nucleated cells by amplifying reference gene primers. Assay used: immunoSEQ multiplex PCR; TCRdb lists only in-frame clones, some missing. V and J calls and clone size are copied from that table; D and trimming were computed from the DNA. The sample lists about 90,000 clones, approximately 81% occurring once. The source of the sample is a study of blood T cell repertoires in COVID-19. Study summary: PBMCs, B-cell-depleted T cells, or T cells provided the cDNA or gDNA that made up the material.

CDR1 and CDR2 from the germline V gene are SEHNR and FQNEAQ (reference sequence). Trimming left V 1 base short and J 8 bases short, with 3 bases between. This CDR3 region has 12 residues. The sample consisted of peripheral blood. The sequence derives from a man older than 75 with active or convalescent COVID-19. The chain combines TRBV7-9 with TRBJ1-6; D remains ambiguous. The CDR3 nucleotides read TGTGCCAGCAGCTTAGGCGATTCACCCCTCCACTTT. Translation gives CASSLGDSPLHF. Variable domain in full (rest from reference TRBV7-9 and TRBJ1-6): DTGVSQNPRHKITKRGQNVTFRCDPISEHNRLYWYRQTLGQGPEFLTYFQNEAQLEKSRLLSDRFSAERPKGSFSTLEIQRTEQGDSAMYLCASSLGDSPLHFGNGTRLTVT.